The 15 T cell receptor beta chains below were found in one sample sequenced in a study of cytomegalovirus exposure and HLA in healthy donors. The PCR used 60 Vbeta and 13 Jbeta primers. TCRdb's table, derived via immunoSEQ multiplex PCR, lists solely in-frame clones and lacks some. Here the sample spans under 200,000 clones, about four fifths being singletons. Sequenced sample: PBMCs. Source of these receptors: a woman between 25 and 40 years old in good health and CMV-seropositive.

CDR3 region: CASSYGAGGPYEQYF. CDR3 nucleotide sequence: TGTGCCAGCAGTTACGGCGCGGGAGGCCCCTACGAGCAGTACTTC. The rearrangement links TRBV28 to TRBJ2-7; 8 bases agree with TRBD2. The junction had 7 bases not matched to a gene; V was cut back by 4 bases and J by 2 bases. CDR1 and CDR2 from the germline V gene are MDHEN and SYDVKM. The CDR3 covers 15 residues.

The CDR3 loop reads CASSLGTVGLEQYF. DNA of the CDR3: TGTGCCAGCAGTTTGGGGACAGTGGGACTCGAGCAGTACTTC. The chain uses TRBV27 and TRBJ2-7, with a weak D call TRBD1 (7 bases). V was clipped by 3 bases and J by 6 bases, with 15 bases between them. Germline CDR1 is MNHEY and CDR2 is SMNVEV (reference sequence). This CDR3 spans 14 amino acids.

The rearrangement joins TRBV11-3 to TRBJ2-3, with no clear D. V dropped 5 bases and J dropped 6 bases, with 9 bases sitting between them. Germline CDR1 reads SGHNT; CDR2 reads YENEEA. This CDR3 contains 12 residues. The CDR3 DNA follows: TGTGCCAGCAGCCGAACCGGGGATACGCAGTATTTT. The encoded protein is CASSRTGDTQYF.

This chain joins TRBV19 and TRBJ1-1; D gene ambiguous. Germline CDR1 LNHDA, CDR2 SQIVND (reference sequence). The CDR3 runs to 14 residues. The V end lost 8 bases, the J end lost 4 bases, and 17 bases lay between the germline ends. CDR3: CASFVGVGITEAFF. The CDR3 DNA is TGTGCCAGTTTCGTCGGAGTAGGAATCACTGAAGCTTTCTTT. The variable domain in full, with the rest retrieved from reference TRBV19 and TRBJ1-1, is DGGITQSPKYLFRKEGQNVTLSCEQNLNHDAMYWYRQDPGQGLRLIYYSQIVNDFQKGDIAEGYSVSREKKESFPLTVTSAQKNPTAFYLCASFVGVGITEAFFGQGTRLTVV.

This clone appeared a few times. J is TRBJ1-1 and V is TRBV28; D uncertain. There are 13 residues in the CDR3. Trimming took off 3 bases at V and 5 bases at J, with 10 bases between the two ends. Looked up from germline, CDR1 is MDHEN and CDR2 is SYDVKM. The CDR3 loop reads CASSFIVRTEAFF. The CDR3 DNA reads as TGTGCCAGCAGTTTCATAGTCAGGACTGAAGCTTTCTTT.

This sequence joins TRBV7-8 and TRBJ1-1; D remains unclear. CDR1 SGHVS and CDR2 FQNEAQ come from the germline V gene. Trimming shortened V by 8 bases and J by 6 bases, and 22 bases separated the two germline ends. This CDR3 is built from 15 residues. The CDR3 sequence: CASRVLRGEASEAFF. The CDR3 DNA reads TGTGCCAGCCGCGTTCTTCGTGGGGAGGCCTCTGAAGCTTTCTTT.

This chain uses TRBV6-5 with TRBJ1-2; no clear D gene. Deletions cut 8 bases from V and 12 bases from J, with 16 bases between. Germline CDR1 and CDR2: MNHEY and SVGAGI. This CDR3 has 11 amino acids. CDR3 protein: CASGLMGSNTF. DNA for the CDR3: TGTGCCAGCGGCCTTATGGGTAGCAACACCTTC.

V is TRBV6-5 and J is TRBJ2-2, with a possible D match to TRBD1 (6 bases). This CDR3 has 14 amino acids. Trimming pared 6 bases from V and 7 bases from J, leaving 15 bases between. Germline CDR1 is MNHEY and CDR2 is SVGAGI. CDR3 region: CASRRDIGNGELFF. In DNA, the CDR3 is TGTGCCAGCAGGAGGGACATTGGGAACGGGGAGCTGTTTTTT.

The V call is TRBV9, the J call TRBJ2-1, with 13 bases fitting TRBD2. Germline CDR1 and CDR2: SGDLS and YYNGEE. The V gene end was trimmed by 1 base and the J gene end by 9 bases; junction bases not matched to a gene: 1. The CDR3 has 14 residues. Here the CDR3 reads CASSVRTSGSEQFF. The CDR3 DNA reads TGTGCCAGCAGCGTACGGACTAGCGGGAGTGAGCAGTTCTTC.

This chain links TRBV29-1 with TRBJ2-3, with unresolved D. Trimming pared 7 bases from V and 1 base from J, leaving 15 bases between. The CDR3 has 14 residues. Germline lookup yields CDR1 SQVTM and CDR2 ANQGSEA. The CDR3 DNA reads TGCAGCGCCCGGCCCGGGTGGGGCACAGATACGCAGTATTTT. This translates into CSARPGWGTDTQYF.

This chain connects TRBV7-9 to TRBJ2-3; D ambiguous. Germline loops: CDR1 SEHNR, CDR2 FQNEAQ (reference sequence). The CDR3 has 16 amino acids. V shed 6 bases and J shed 2 bases, with 18 bases lying between them. CDR3: CASSSFRLSDTDTQYF. In nucleotides, the CDR3 is TGTGCCAGCAGTAGTTTCCGTCTTTCCGACACAGATACGCAGTATTTT. Using reference TRBV7-9 and TRBJ2-3 for the parts outside the CDR3, the full variable domain is DTGVSQNPRHKITKRGQNVTFRCDPISEHNRLYWYRQTLGQGPEFLTYFQNEAQLEKSRLLSDRFSAERPKGSFSTLEIQRTEQGDSAMYLCASSSFRLSDTDTQYFGPGTRLTVL.

By proportion, this clone is medium-sized. The V and J genes are TRBV25-1 and TRBJ2-7; 14 positions match TRBD2. The length of the CDR3 is 18 residues. CDR1 and CDR2 (germline): MGHDK, SYGVNS. With 3 bases clipped from V and 0 bases from J, the junction kept 7 bases outside the gene matches. The CDR3 region has the DNA TGTGCCAGCAGTGACAGACTAGCGGGGGGGCGGTCCTCCTACGAGCAGTACTTC. Protein sequence: CASSDRLAGGRSSYEQYF.

The chain links TRBV5-1 to TRBJ2-3; D is ambiguous. V was trimmed by 0 bases and J by 1 base, leaving 6 bases between them. The CDR3 spans 14 residues. From germline, CDR1 is SGHRS and CDR2 YFSETQ. The CDR3 loop reads CASSLGGRTDTQYF. The CDR3 DNA is TGCGCCAGCAGCTTGGGTGGGCGCACAGATACGCAGTATTTT.

The J gene is TRBJ1-1, the V gene TRBV18, with a tentative D call TRBD1 (6 bases). V was trimmed by 5 bases and J by 5 bases, leaving 21 bases between them. CDR3 length: 16 amino acids. Per germline, CDR1 KGHSH and CDR2 LQKENI. CDR3 residues: CASSSVQGRPGTEAFF. CDR3 nucleotides: TGTGCCAGCTCATCAGTGCAGGGGCGACCTGGAACTGAAGCTTTCTTT.

This sequence joins TRBV7-9 and TRBJ1-4; 7 bases line up with TRBD1. The CDR3 loop spans 18 amino acids. From germline, CDR1 is SEHNR and CDR2 FQNEAQ (reference sequence). With 5 bases clipped from V and 0 bases from J, the junction kept 12 bases outside the gene matches. The CDR3 nucleotides read TGTGCCAGCAGCGGATACAGGGGACTCAAGGCAACTAATGAAAAACTGTTTTTT. This sequence encodes CASSGYRGLKATNEKLFF. The entire variable domain, with the rest obtained from reference TRBV7-9 and TRBJ1-4, is as follows: DTGVSQNPRHKITKRGQNVTFRCDPISEHNRLYWYRQTLGQGPEFLTYFQNEAQLEKSRLLSDRFSAERPKGSFSTLEIQRTEQGDSAMYLCASSGYRGLKATNEKLFFGSGTQLSVL.